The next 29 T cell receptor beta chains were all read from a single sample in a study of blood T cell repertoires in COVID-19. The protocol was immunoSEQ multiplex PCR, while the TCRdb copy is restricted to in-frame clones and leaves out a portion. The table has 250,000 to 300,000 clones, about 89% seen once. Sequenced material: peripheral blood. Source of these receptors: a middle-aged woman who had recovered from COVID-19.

The CDR3 reads CASSPGAGNTIYF. CDR3 in DNA: TGTGCCAGCTCTCCAGGGGCTGGAAACACCATATATTTT. This chain joins TRBV12-3 or TRBV12-4 and TRBJ1-3; D is possibly TRBD1 (6 bases). CDR3 length: 13 residues. The V end lost 8 bases, the J end lost 2 bases, and 10 bases lay between the germline ends.

The CDR3 DNA sequence: TGTGCCAGCAGCCCACGTGGGCAGACAGGGCGGATCTATAATTCACCCCTCCACTTT. The encoded protein is CASSPRGQTGRIYNSPLHF. The rearrangement uses TRBV2 and TRBJ1-6; 7 nucleotides align to TRBD1. V shed 6 bases, J shed 3 bases, and the junction held 17 bases outside the gene matches. The CDR3 covers 19 residues. CDR1 SNHLY and CDR2 FYNNEI come from the germline V gene. The full variable domain, rest sourced from reference TRBV2 and TRBJ1-6, is EPEVTQTPSHQVTQMGQEVILRCVPISNHLYFYWYRQILGQKVEFLVSFYNNEISEKSEIFDDQFSVERPDGSNFTLKIRSTKLEDSAMYFCASSPRGQTGRIYNSPLHFGNGTRLTVT.

The CDR3 coding sequence is TGTGCCAGCAGCGTAGTCTCGGGACAGGTGGGGCCTCATGGCTACACCTTC. Protein: CASSVVSGQVGPHGYTF. The chain combines TRBV9 with TRBJ1-2, with TRBD1 identical over 8 bases. With 0 bases clipped from V and 6 bases from J, the junction kept 13 bases outside the gene matches. Germline CDR1 is SGDLS and CDR2 is YYNGEE. The CDR3 is made up of 17 amino acids.

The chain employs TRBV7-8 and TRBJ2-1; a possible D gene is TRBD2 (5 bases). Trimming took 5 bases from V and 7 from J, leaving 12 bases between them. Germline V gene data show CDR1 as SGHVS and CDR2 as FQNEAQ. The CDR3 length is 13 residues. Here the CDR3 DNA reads TGTGCCAGCAGCGTCGCGGGCGGTAATGAGCAGTTCTTC. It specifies CASSVAGGNEQFF.

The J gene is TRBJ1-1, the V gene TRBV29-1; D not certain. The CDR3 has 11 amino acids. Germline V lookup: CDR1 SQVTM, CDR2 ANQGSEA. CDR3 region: CRATMNTEAFF. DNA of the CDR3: TGCAGGGCCACAATGAACACTGAAGCTTTCTTT.

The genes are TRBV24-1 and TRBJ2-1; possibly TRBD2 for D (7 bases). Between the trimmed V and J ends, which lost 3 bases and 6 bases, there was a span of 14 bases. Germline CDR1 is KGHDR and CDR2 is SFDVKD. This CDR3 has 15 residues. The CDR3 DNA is TGTGCCACCAGTGATGGGGGGGCCAGACTCAATGAGCAGTTCTTC. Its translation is CATSDGGARLNEQFF.

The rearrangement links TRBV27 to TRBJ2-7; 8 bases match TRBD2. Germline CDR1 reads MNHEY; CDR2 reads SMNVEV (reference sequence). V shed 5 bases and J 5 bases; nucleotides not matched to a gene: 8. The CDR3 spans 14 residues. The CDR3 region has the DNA TGTGCCAGCAGTGTAAGGGTCGGGAGGGACGAGCAGTACTTC. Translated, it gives CASSVRVGRDEQYF.

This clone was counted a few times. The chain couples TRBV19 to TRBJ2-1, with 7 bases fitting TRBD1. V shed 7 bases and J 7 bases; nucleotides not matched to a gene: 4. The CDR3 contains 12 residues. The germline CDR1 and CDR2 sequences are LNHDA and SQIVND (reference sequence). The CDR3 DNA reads TGTGCCAGTAAGGGGGCGAATAATGAGCAGTTCTTC. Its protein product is CASKGANNEQFF.

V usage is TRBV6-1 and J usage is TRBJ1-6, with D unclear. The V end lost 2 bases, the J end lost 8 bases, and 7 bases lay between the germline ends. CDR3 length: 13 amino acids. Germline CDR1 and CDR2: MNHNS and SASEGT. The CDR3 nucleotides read TGTGCCAGCAGTGAATGGCCCTATTCACCCCTCCACTTT. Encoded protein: CASSEWPYSPLHF.

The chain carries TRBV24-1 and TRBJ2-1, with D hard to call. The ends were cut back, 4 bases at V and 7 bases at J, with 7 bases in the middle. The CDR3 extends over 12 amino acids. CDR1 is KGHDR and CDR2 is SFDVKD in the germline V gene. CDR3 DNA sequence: TGTGCCACCAGTGACCCCTTGAATGAGCAGTTCTTC. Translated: CATSDPLNEQFF.

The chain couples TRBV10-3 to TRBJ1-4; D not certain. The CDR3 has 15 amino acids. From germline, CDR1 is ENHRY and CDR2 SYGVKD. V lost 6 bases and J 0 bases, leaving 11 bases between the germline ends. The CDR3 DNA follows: TGTGCCATCAGCCCCAGGATTACAACTAATGAAAAACTGTTTTTT. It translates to CAISPRITTNEKLFF.

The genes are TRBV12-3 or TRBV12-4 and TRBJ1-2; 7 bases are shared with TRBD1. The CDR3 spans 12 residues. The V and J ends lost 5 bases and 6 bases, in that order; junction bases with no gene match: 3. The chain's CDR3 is CASSQGVHGYTF. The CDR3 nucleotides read TGTGCCAGCAGTCAGGGGGTTCATGGCTACACCTTC.

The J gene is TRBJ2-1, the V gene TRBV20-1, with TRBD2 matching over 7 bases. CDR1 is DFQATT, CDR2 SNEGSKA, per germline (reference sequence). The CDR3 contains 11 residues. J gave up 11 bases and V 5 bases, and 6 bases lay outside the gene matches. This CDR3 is CSAGGGTQQFF. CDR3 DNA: TGCAGTGCTGGGGGGGGGACGCAGCAGTTCTTC.

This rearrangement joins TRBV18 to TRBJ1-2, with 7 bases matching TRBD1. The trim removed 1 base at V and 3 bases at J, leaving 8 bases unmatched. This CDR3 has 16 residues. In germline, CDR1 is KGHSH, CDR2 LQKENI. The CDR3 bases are TGTGCCAGCTCACCACGGGTTGAGGGGGCCCACTATGGCTACACCTTC. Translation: CASSPRVEGAHYGYTF.

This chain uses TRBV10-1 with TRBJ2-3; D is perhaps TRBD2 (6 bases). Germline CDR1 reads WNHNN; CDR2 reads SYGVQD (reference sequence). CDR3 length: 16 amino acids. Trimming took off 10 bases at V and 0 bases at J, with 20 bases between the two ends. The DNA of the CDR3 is TGCGCCACCGGATACGCCCGGGAGAATAGCACAGATACGCAGTATTTT. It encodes CATGYARENSTDTQYF.

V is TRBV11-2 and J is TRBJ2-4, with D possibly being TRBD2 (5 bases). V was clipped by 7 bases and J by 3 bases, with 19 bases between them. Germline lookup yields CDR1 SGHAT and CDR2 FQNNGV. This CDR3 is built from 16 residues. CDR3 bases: TGTGCCAGCACCCCCCCCCGGCCCCGGGACAAAAACATTCAGTACTTC. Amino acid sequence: CASTPPRPRDKNIQYF.

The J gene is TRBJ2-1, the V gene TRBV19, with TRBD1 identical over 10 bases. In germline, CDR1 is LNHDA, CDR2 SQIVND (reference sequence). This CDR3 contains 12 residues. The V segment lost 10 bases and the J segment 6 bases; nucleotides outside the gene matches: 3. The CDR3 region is CAIRTGGNEQFF. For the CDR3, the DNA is TGTGCCATTCGGACAGGGGGCAATGAGCAGTTCTTC.

The CDR3 loop is CSVPTESSVLGTEAFF. The CDR3 nucleotides read TGCAGCGTGCCGACGGAGTCTTCGGTCCTCGGCACTGAAGCTTTCTTT. The chain couples TRBV29-1 to TRBJ1-1; D uncertain. With 6 bases removed from V and 4 bases from J, the gap between germline ends came to 24 bases. The germline CDR1 and CDR2 sequences are SQVTM and ANQGSEA. This CDR3 spans 16 amino acids.

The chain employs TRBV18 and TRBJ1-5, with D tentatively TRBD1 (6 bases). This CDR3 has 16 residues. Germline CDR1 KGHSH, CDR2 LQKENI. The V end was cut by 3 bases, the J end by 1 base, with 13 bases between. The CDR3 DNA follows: TGTGCCAGCTCACCTCCGGGGGGCAGCAGCAATCAGCCCCAGCATTTT. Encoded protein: CASSPPGGSSNQPQHF.

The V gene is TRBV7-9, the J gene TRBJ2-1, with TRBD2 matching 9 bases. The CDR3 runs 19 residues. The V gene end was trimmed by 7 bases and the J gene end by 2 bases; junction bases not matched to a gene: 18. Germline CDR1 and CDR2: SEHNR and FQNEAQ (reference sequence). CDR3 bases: TGTGCCAGCACCCGTCCGGCCCTAGCGGGAACAATTGCCTACAATGAGCAGTTCTTC. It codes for CASTRPALAGTIAYNEQFF.

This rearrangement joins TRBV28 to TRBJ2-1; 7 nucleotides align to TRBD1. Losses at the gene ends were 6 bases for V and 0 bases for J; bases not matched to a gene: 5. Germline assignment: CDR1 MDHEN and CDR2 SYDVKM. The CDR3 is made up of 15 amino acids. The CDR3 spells CASRSQGVSYNEQFF. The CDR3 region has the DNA TGTGCCAGCAGATCCCAGGGGGTCTCCTACAATGAGCAGTTCTTC.

The CDR3 protein is CATRGRGQETQYF. The CDR3 DNA follows: TGTGCCACCCGTGGGAGAGGGCAAGAGACCCAGTACTTC. The V and J genes are TRBV24-1 and TRBJ2-5; a weak D match, TRBD2 (5 bases). Trimming removed 9 bases from V and 2 bases from J, with 12 bases in between. Germline assignment: CDR1 KGHDR and CDR2 SFDVKD. The CDR3 length is 13 residues.

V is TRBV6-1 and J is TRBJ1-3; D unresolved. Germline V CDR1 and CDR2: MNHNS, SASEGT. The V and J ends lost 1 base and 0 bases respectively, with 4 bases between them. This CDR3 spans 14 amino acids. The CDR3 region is CASSEDSSGNTIYF. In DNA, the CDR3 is TGTGCCAGCAGTGAAGACAGCTCTGGAAACACCATATATTTT.

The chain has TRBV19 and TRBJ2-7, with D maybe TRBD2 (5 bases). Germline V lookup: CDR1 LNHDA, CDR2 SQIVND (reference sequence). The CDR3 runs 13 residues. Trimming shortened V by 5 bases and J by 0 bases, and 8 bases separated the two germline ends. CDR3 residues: CASSDGISYEQYF. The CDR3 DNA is TGTGCCAGTAGTGACGGGATCTCCTACGAGCAGTACTTC.

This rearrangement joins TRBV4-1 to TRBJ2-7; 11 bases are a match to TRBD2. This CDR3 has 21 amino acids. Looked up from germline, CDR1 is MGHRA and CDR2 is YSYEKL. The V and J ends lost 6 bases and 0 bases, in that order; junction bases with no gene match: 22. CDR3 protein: CASSRAIPGPLAGGPSYEQYF. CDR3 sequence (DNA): TGCGCCAGCAGTCGGGCTATACCAGGTCCCCTAGCGGGAGGCCCCTCCTACGAGCAGTACTTC.

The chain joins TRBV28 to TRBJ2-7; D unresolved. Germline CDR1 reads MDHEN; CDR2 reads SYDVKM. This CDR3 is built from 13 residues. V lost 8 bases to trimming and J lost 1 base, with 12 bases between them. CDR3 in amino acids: CASSFLASYEQYF. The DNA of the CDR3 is TGTGCCAGCTCCTTTCTTGCGTCCTACGAGCAGTACTTC.

CDR3 nucleotide sequence: TGTGCCATCAGTCCGGTGAATAACTATGGCTACACCTTC. It translates to CAISPVNNYGYTF. The genes are TRBV10-3 and TRBJ1-2; D is undetermined. Germline CDR1 reads ENHRY; CDR2 reads SYGVKD. V shed 5 bases and J shed 1 base, with 8 bases lying between them. CDR3 length equals 13 residues.

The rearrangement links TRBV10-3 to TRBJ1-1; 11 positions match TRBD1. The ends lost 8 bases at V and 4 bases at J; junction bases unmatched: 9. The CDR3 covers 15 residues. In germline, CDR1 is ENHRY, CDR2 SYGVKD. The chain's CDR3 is CAIAGQGAGFTEAFF. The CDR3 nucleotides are TGTGCCATCGCAGGACAGGGGGCGGGGTTCACTGAAGCTTTCTTT.

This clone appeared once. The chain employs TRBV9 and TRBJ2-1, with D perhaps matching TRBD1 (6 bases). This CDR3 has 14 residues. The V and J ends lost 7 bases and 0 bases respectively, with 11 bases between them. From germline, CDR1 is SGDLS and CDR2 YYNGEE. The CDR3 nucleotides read TGTGCCAGCCCTCGAGGGGGCTCCTACAATGAGCAGTTCTTC. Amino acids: CASPRGGSYNEQFF.